This T cell receptor (beta chain) was obtained from a study of blood T cells in healthy people across ages. CDR1 is MNHEY and CDR2 is SVGEGT in the germline V gene. The V end lost 4 bases, the J end lost 4 bases, and 14 bases lay between the germline ends. The length of the CDR3 is 16 residues. Next came a second PCR, run for 7 to 11 cycles, which used a sample-barcoded 5' primer along with a J-beta primer mix. Every sample gave at least 3 million paired-end reads containing CDR3. TCRdb ran MiXCR on the 5' RACE reads and lists one entry per CDR3 protein. This sample has roughly 1,800,000 distinct CDR3 sequences, with around 50% found just once. Each donor supplied 7.5 to 10 milliliters of peripheral blood.

The chain has TRBV6-2 or TRBV6-3 and TRBJ2-6, with D tentatively TRBD1 (5 bases). The clonotype was recovered from a middle-aged woman in good health. The sample consisted of blood. The chain's CDR3 is CASSLQGLPGANVLTF. The CDR3 DNA reads as TGTGCCAGCAGTTTGCAGGGCCTTCCCGGGGCCAACGTCCTGACTTTC.